The source of this T cell receptor (beta chain) is a study of CD8 T cells in Susac syndrome. Trimming stripped 4 bases from V and 5 bases from J, with 10 bases between. Germline-derived CDR1 and CDR2 are KGHDR and SFDVKD. This CDR3 region has 14 residues. RNA totalling roughly 0.5 to 1 ug underwent reverse transcription with random hexamers. Via MiXCR, TCRdb re-called the immunoSEQ multiplex PCR reads, giving one row per CDR3 protein. The sample records 150,000 to 200,000 distinct CDR3 sequences, around 93% being singletons. The sequenced sample consisted of CD4+ T cells from PBMCs. The receptor comes from a human donor in good health. The V call is TRBV24-1, the J call TRBJ2-2; D uncertain. CDR3: CATSEGEGTGELFF. The CDR3, as DNA: TGTGCCACCAGTGAAGGCGAAGGAACCGGGGAGCTGTTTTTT.